This T cell receptor beta chain was sequenced for a study of B cell selection in AIRE deficiency. Overall study findings and caveats: CDR3s were shorter in shared Treg sequences, reflecting few non-templated nucleotide insertions. Healthy Tconv contained approximately 37% of shared healthy Treg sequences; only TCRbeta sequenced.

For this clone: Its antigen is currently unknown.

V lost 2 bases to trimming and J lost 1 base; unmatched junction nucleotides: 4. This CDR3 comprises 15 residues. In germline, CDR1 is MNHEY, CDR2 SVGAGI. Source study methods: Treg pools: 51,000 or so distinct patient, some 88,000 donor TCRbeta sequences. The repertoire was sequenced with immunoSEQ multiplex PCR; TCRdb's copy has only in-frame clones and lacks some. V and J calls and clone size are given by that table; D and trimming were obtained from the DNA. The sample carries under 6,500 clones, more than 75% recorded once. Regulatory T cells were sorted as CD4+CD25hiCD127low/negative cells. The clonotype was recovered from a human donor with AIRE deficiency. Sequenced material: Tregs sorted from PBMCs. The J gene is TRBJ1-1, the V gene TRBV6-5; 7 bases are a match to TRBD1. This CDR3 reads CASSYEGASNTEAFF. CDR3 coding DNA: TGTGCCAGCAGTTACGAGGGGGCCTCGAACACTGAAGCTTTCTTT.